Listed below are T cell receptor beta chains from one sample, sequenced in a study of cytomegalovirus exposure and HLA in healthy donors. The repertoire was sequenced with immunoSEQ multiplex PCR; TCRdb's copy has only in-frame clones and lacks some. Found here are under 130,000 clones, roughly 80% of them singletons; the top ten hold approximately 4%. Sequencing was done on a sample of PBMCs. These receptors came from a man in his fifties or sixties in good health and CMV-seropositive. CDR3s include the opening cysteine and the closing phenylalanine or tryptophan. Fields, in order: CDR3 DNA, CDR3 protein, J gene, D gene, clone size, V gene. D genes are given only for firm matches. Clone sizes are given selectively: once, few, many, or a class where the clone is expanded.

CDR3nt: TGTGCCAGCACCCGGACTAACATATTCTACAATGAGCAGTTCTTC
CDR3aa: CASTRTNIFYNEQFF
j_gene: TRBJ2-1
d_gene: .
abundance: .
v_gene: TRBV6-5

CDR3nt: TGTGCCAGCAGTTCTGCGGGACAGAAGTACTTC
CDR3aa: CASSSAGQKYF
j_gene: TRBJ2-5
d_gene: .
abundance: once
v_gene: TRBV6-6

CDR3nt: TGTGCCTCGCGGGGTCCTGGGCTCTACGAGCAGTACTTC
CDR3aa: CASRGPGLYEQYF
j_gene: TRBJ2-7
d_gene: .
abundance: .
v_gene: TRBV2

CDR3nt: TGCACCAGCAGCCACCCACCCTTGAGCGCGGTTGCCTACGAGCAGTACTTC
CDR3aa: CTSSHPPLSAVAYEQYF
j_gene: TRBJ2-7
d_gene: .
abundance: .
v_gene: TRBV1

CDR3nt: TGTGCCAGCCTCAGCGGGTTAATCTACAATGAGCAGTTCTTC
CDR3aa: CASLSGLIYNEQFF
j_gene: TRBJ2-1
d_gene: .
abundance: few
v_gene: TRBV7-9

CDR3nt: TGCAGCGGCAAACGGGGAGGGGGCACTGAAGCTTTCTTT
CDR3aa: CSGKRGGGTEAFF
j_gene: TRBJ1-1
d_gene: .
abundance: .
v_gene: TRBV29-1

CDR3nt: TGTGCCAGCAGCTTAGCGCAGGGGACCTACGAGCAGTACTTC
CDR3aa: CASSLAQGTYEQYF
j_gene: TRBJ2-7
d_gene: .
abundance: .
v_gene: TRBV7-6

CDR3nt: TGTGCCAGCAGCCCCCCCTTATTAGACTCCGAGCAGTACTTC
CDR3aa: CASSPPLLDSEQYF
j_gene: TRBJ2-7
d_gene: .
abundance: few
v_gene: TRBV11-2

CDR3nt: TGTGCCAGCAGCTATTATGACAGGGGAGAGACCCAGTACTTC
CDR3aa: CASSYYDRGETQYF
j_gene: TRBJ2-5
d_gene: TRBD1
abundance: .
v_gene: TRBV5-8

CDR3nt: TGCGCCAGCAGCCAAGGACTAGGAAGCTCCTACGAGCAGTACTTC
CDR3aa: CASSQGLGSSYEQYF
j_gene: TRBJ2-7
d_gene: .
abundance: .
v_gene: TRBV4-3

CDR3nt: TGTGCCAGCAGCTTAATCGGACAGGGAAGCAATCAGCCCCAGCATTTT
CDR3aa: CASSLIGQGSNQPQHF
j_gene: TRBJ1-5
d_gene: TRBD1
abundance: .
v_gene: TRBV7-9

CDR3nt: TGTGCCTCCCGGGGGGGCCACACAGATACGCAGTATTTT
CDR3aa: CASRGGHTDTQYF
j_gene: TRBJ2-3
d_gene: TRBD2
abundance: .
v_gene: TRBV2

CDR3nt: TGTGCCAGCAGCCAAGGTCCTCTAGCGGAGCTAGCCAAAAACATTCAGTACTTC
CDR3aa: CASSQGPLAELAKNIQYF
j_gene: TRBJ2-4
d_gene: TRBD2
abundance: .
v_gene: TRBV14

CDR3nt: TGCGCCAGCAGCTTGAACGGGGAGGGCACAGATACGCAGTATTTT
CDR3aa: CASSLNGEGTDTQYF
j_gene: TRBJ2-3
d_gene: .
abundance: .
v_gene: TRBV5-1

CDR3nt: TGCGCCAGCAGCCAACTGGGACTAGCGGGCAATGAGCAGTTCTTC
CDR3aa: CASSQLGLAGNEQFF
j_gene: TRBJ2-1
d_gene: TRBD2
abundance: few
v_gene: TRBV4-1

CDR3nt: TGCAGCGTGGGGACAGGTACCTCCTACGAGCAGTACTTC
CDR3aa: CSVGTGTSYEQYF
j_gene: TRBJ2-7
d_gene: TRBD1
abundance: .
v_gene: TRBV29-1

CDR3nt: TGCGCCAGCAGCTTATTGGACAGGGACACAGGGGAGCTGTTTTTT
CDR3aa: CASSLLDRDTGELFF
j_gene: TRBJ2-2
d_gene: TRBD1
abundance: once
v_gene: TRBV5-1

CDR3nt: TGCGCCAGCAGCTTGGCCGGGGGGTGGGAGACCCAGTACTTC
CDR3aa: CASSLAGGWETQYF
j_gene: TRBJ2-5
d_gene: TRBD2
abundance: once
v_gene: TRBV5-1

CDR3nt: TGTGCCAGCGGAAGACAGAGTGCTAACTATGGCTACACCTTC
CDR3aa: CASGRQSANYGYTF
j_gene: TRBJ1-2
d_gene: .
abundance: .
v_gene: TRBV5-6

CDR3nt: TGTGCCATCAGTGCCCCCGGGACTAACGGGAATGAGCAGTTCTTC
CDR3aa: CAISAPGTNGNEQFF
j_gene: TRBJ2-1
d_gene: TRBD2
abundance: .
v_gene: TRBV10-3

CDR3nt: TGTGCCAGCAGCGAGGGGACAGGGGACAATGAGCAGTTCTTC
CDR3aa: CASSEGTGDNEQFF
j_gene: TRBJ2-1
d_gene: TRBD1
abundance: .
v_gene: TRBV9

CDR3nt: TGTGCCAGCCGACAGGGGAGGAAGAATGAGCAGTTCTTC
CDR3aa: CASRQGRKNEQFF
j_gene: TRBJ2-1
d_gene: TRBD1
abundance: .
v_gene: TRBV28

CDR3nt: TGCGCCAGCAGCTTGGTGTGGACCGATTCTCCTGGGCGGCTAGCGGGACACTCCTACGAGCAGTACTTC
CDR3aa: CASSLVWTDSPGRLAGHSYEQYF
j_gene: TRBJ2-7
d_gene: TRBD2
abundance: .
v_gene: TRBV5-1

CDR3nt: TGTGCCAGCAGTTTATGGAACCCCCCGCAGGGGTTCTCCTACGAGCAGTACTTC
CDR3aa: CASSLWNPPQGFSYEQYF
j_gene: TRBJ2-7
d_gene: .
abundance: few
v_gene: TRBV28

CDR3nt: TGTGCCAGCTCACCTCCCGGGACAGGGGTCAGGAACACTGAAGCTTTCTTT
CDR3aa: CASSPPGTGVRNTEAFF
j_gene: TRBJ1-1
d_gene: TRBD1
abundance: .
v_gene: TRBV18

CDR3nt: TGTGCCAGTAGTATTTTGGGGGGAGAGACCCAGTACTTC
CDR3aa: CASSILGGETQYF
j_gene: TRBJ2-5
d_gene: .
abundance: once
v_gene: TRBV19

CDR3nt: TGTGCCAGTAAAGACAGAGTGAACACTGAAGCTTTCTTT
CDR3aa: CASKDRVNTEAFF
j_gene: TRBJ1-1
d_gene: .
abundance: .
v_gene: TRBV19

CDR3nt: TGCGCCAGCAGCATGGGACAGGCCCCCAATGAGCAGTTCTTC
CDR3aa: CASSMGQAPNEQFF
j_gene: TRBJ2-1
d_gene: TRBD1
abundance: once
v_gene: TRBV5-1

CDR3nt: TGTGCCAGCAGCCTAGTGGGGGGTAGCAATCAGCCCCAGCATTTT
CDR3aa: CASSLVGGSNQPQHF
j_gene: TRBJ1-5
d_gene: .
abundance: .
v_gene: TRBV7-2

CDR3nt: TGTGCCAGCACCACGGGAGGTCAGCCCCAGCATTTT
CDR3aa: CASTTGGQPQHF
j_gene: TRBJ1-5
d_gene: .
abundance: .
v_gene: TRBV16

CDR3nt: TGTGCCAGCAGCTCCGATGAAAAACTGTTTTTT
CDR3aa: CASSSDEKLFF
j_gene: TRBJ1-4
d_gene: .
abundance: .
v_gene: TRBV11-2

CDR3nt: TGTGCCAGTAGTAACGCCCAGTTATCCACAGATACGCAGTATTTT
CDR3aa: CASSNAQLSTDTQYF
j_gene: TRBJ2-3
d_gene: .
abundance: .
v_gene: TRBV19

CDR3nt: TGTGCCAGCAGTTACTCGGGCCCCGGCAGGGGTTCACCCCTCCACTTT
CDR3aa: CASSYSGPGRGSPLHF
j_gene: TRBJ1-6
d_gene: .
abundance: .
v_gene: TRBV6-6

CDR3nt: TGTGCCAGCAGCACGGGAGAGCAGTACTTC
CDR3aa: CASSTGEQYF
j_gene: TRBJ2-7
d_gene: .
abundance: few
v_gene: TRBV28

CDR3nt: TGCAGCGTAGCTGACAGCCCTAATGAAAAACTGTTTTTT
CDR3aa: CSVADSPNEKLFF
j_gene: TRBJ1-4
d_gene: .
abundance: .
v_gene: TRBV29-1

CDR3nt: TGCGCCAGTAAACTAGGAGGAAACACAGATACGCAGTATTTT
CDR3aa: CASKLGGNTDTQYF
j_gene: TRBJ2-3
d_gene: .
abundance: .
v_gene: TRBV10-2

CDR3nt: TGTGCCAGCAGGCGACAGACTAGCGGGAGTGTCAATGAGCAGTTCTTC
CDR3aa: CASRRQTSGSVNEQFF
j_gene: TRBJ2-1
d_gene: TRBD2
abundance: .
v_gene: TRBV28

CDR3nt: TGTGCCAGCAGCCCAACCGACAGGGGGCTCTACGAGCAGTACTTC
CDR3aa: CASSPTDRGLYEQYF
j_gene: TRBJ2-7
d_gene: TRBD1
abundance: once
v_gene: TRBV28

CDR3nt: TGTGCCAGCAGCACCGGGACACCCGTGCGGTTCTTC
CDR3aa: CASSTGTPVRFF
j_gene: TRBJ2-1
d_gene: .
abundance: .
v_gene: TRBV5-4

CDR3nt: TGTGCCAGCAGCCGACAGGGACCCTACGAGCAGTACTTC
CDR3aa: CASSRQGPYEQYF
j_gene: TRBJ2-7
d_gene: TRBD1
abundance: .
v_gene: TRBV14

CDR3nt: TGTGCCAGCAGCTTAATGGCGGGGGACGAGCAGTACTTC
CDR3aa: CASSLMAGDEQYF
j_gene: TRBJ2-7
d_gene: TRBD2
abundance: .
v_gene: TRBV7-6

CDR3nt: TGTGCCAGCAGTGACAGAAACTATGGCTACACCTTC
CDR3aa: CASSDRNYGYTF
j_gene: TRBJ1-2
d_gene: .
abundance: .
v_gene: TRBV6-1

CDR3nt: TGTGCCAGCAGCGCCTCTAGCGGGAGAAATGAGCAGTTCTTC
CDR3aa: CASSASSGRNEQFF
j_gene: TRBJ2-1
d_gene: TRBD2
abundance: .
v_gene: TRBV7-3

CDR3nt: TGTGCCAGCAGCTTGTTTGACAGGGGACAGACCCAGTACTTC
CDR3aa: CASSLFDRGQTQYF
j_gene: TRBJ2-5
d_gene: TRBD1
abundance: .
v_gene: TRBV5-6

CDR3nt: TGTGCCAGCAGCTTAGAAGACAGCAATGAGCAGTTCTTC
CDR3aa: CASSLEDSNEQFF
j_gene: TRBJ2-1
d_gene: .
abundance: .
v_gene: TRBV7-8

CDR3nt: TGTGCCAGCAGCTTACTAGCGGGAGGACCGAACACCGGGGAGCTGTTTTTT
CDR3aa: CASSLLAGGPNTGELFF
j_gene: TRBJ2-2
d_gene: TRBD2
abundance: .
v_gene: TRBV7-8

CDR3nt: TGTGCCAGCAGCCAAGAAAACCGGGGGGGTGAGCAGTACTTC
CDR3aa: CASSQENRGGEQYF
j_gene: TRBJ2-7
d_gene: TRBD2
abundance: .
v_gene: TRBV4-2

CDR3nt: TGTTCCAGCAGCCGAAGCGGGAGGGGATTCTACGAGCAGTACTTC
CDR3aa: CSSSRSGRGFYEQYF
j_gene: TRBJ2-7
d_gene: TRBD2
abundance: .
v_gene: TRBV7-9

CDR3nt: TGTGCCAGCAGTTACGACAGGAACACTGAAGCTTTCTTT
CDR3aa: CASSYDRNTEAFF
j_gene: TRBJ1-1
d_gene: .
abundance: .
v_gene: TRBV6-5

CDR3nt: TGTGCCGCCGGAGAGGGCACCTTC
CDR3aa: CAAGEGTF
j_gene: TRBJ1-2
d_gene: .
abundance: .
v_gene: TRBV19

CDR3nt: TGTGCCAGCAGCTTAACTCCTAGCGTCAATTACGAGCAGTACTTC
CDR3aa: CASSLTPSVNYEQYF
j_gene: TRBJ2-7
d_gene: .
abundance: .
v_gene: TRBV11-2